This T cell receptor (beta chain) was sequenced in a study of a mutant IDH1 vaccine in newly diagnosed glioma. Study information: Earlier treatment was radiotherapy, temozolomide, or both, with most getting both.

General study results and limits: The authors found pseudoprogression apparently unrelated to changes in top peripheral T cell clonotypes.

This CDR3 contains 15 residues. The germline CDR1 and CDR2 sequences are SGHDT and YYEEEE. V dropped 4 bases and J dropped 6; count of bases not matched to a gene: 11. This table comes from immunoSEQ multiplex PCR, and its TCRdb copy is limited to in-frame clones, with some not included. The data hold approximately 58,000 clones, with around 86% observed a single time. Time point in this sample: week 47, end of study. A 20-mer mutant IDH1 peptide at 300 ug was injected subcutaneously with topical imiquimod. As concerns this clone: Its antigen is not identified.

The sequence was obtained from a man aged 25 to 40 with glioma. The V call is TRBV5-6, the J call TRBJ2-7, with TRBD1 identical over 9 bases. Sequenced here: PBMCs, sampled from a glioma patient whose treatment included an IDH1 peptide vaccine. The CDR3 nucleotides are TGTGCCAGCAGCCCCGGGACAGGGTTCCTCAGCGAGCAGTACTTC. This encodes CASSPGTGFLSEQYF.